A single sample is the source of the 20 T cell receptor beta chains below, sequenced in a study of graft-versus-host responses after intestinal transplantation. The repertoire was sequenced with immunoSEQ multiplex PCR; TCRdb's copy has only in-frame clones and lacks some. Of 96,000 or so clones listed, roughly 92% are singletons. Antigens of these TCRs are unknown. The sample consisted of unstimulated CD4+ T cells sorted from spleen or lymph node cells, taken before intestinal transplant. These receptors all come from a human donor who received an intestinal transplant.

The chain joins TRBV18 to TRBJ1-2; D may be TRBD1 (6 bases). The V gene's germline CDR1 is KGHSH and CDR2 LQKENI. The CDR3 extends over 15 amino acids. The germline V and J ends were trimmed by 0 bases and 1 base, with 9 bases remaining between them. CDR3 residues: CASSPPDRSNYGYTF. The CDR3 DNA follows: TGTGCCAGCTCACCACCGGACAGAAGTAACTATGGCTACACCTTC.

The chain carries TRBV6-1 and TRBJ1-6, with a tentative D call TRBD1 (5 bases). Trimming took 2 bases from V and 7 from J, leaving 18 bases between them. The germline CDR1 and CDR2 sequences are MNHNS and SASEGT. This CDR3 spans 17 amino acids. CDR3 in amino acids: CASSEISGAFENSPLHF. In DNA form, the CDR3 reads TGTGCCAGCAGTGAAATTAGTGGGGCGTTCGAGAATTCACCCCTCCACTTT.

The chain recombines TRBV4-2 with TRBJ2-3; TRBD2 aligns across 15 bases. Germline assignment: CDR1 LGHNA and CDR2 YNFKEQ. Trimming cost V 4 bases and J 6 bases; bases outside gene matches: 2. The CDR3 is 15 amino acids. CDR3 bases: TGTGCCAGCAGCCCGGGGACTAGCGGGGGGGATACGCAGTATTTT. Translated, it gives CASSPGTSGGDTQYF.

This chain joins TRBV4-1 and TRBJ2-5; 7 bases are a match to TRBD1. J gave up 2 bases and V 1 base, and 4 bases lay outside the gene matches. Germline V gives CDR1 MGHRA, CDR2 YSYEKL. There are 15 residues in the CDR3. As DNA, the CDR3 is TGCGCCAGCAGCCAAGCCCCGGGACAGCAAGAGACCCAGTACTTC. Translating it yields CASSQAPGQQETQYF.

The genes are TRBV5-1 and TRBJ2-3, with D possibly matching TRBD1 (5 bases). Trimming took 4 bases from V and 1 from J, leaving 7 bases between them. The length of the CDR3 is 13 residues. Germline V gene data show CDR1 as SGHRS and CDR2 as YFSETQ. The CDR3 nucleotides are TGCGCCAGCAGCGTACAGGGCACAGATACGCAGTATTTT. It codes for CASSVQGTDTQYF.

This clone showed up just once. This sequence joins TRBV14 and TRBJ1-3, with D possibly being TRBD1 (5 bases). Trimming shortened V by 6 bases and J by 0 bases, and 6 bases separated the two germline ends. The CDR3 totals 13 residues. CDR1 is SGHDN and CDR2 is FVKESK in the germline V gene. The DNA of the CDR3 is TGTGCCAGCAGAGACAGCTCTGGAAACACCATATATTTT. Protein sequence: CASRDSSGNTIYF.

This chain links TRBV11-2 with TRBJ1-5; 8 bases are shared with TRBD1. Trimming at V came to 5 bases and at J to 7 bases, leaving 4 bases not matched to a gene. The CDR3 has 13 amino acids. Germline CDR1 reads SGHAT; CDR2 reads FQNNGV. CDR3 sequence (DNA): TGTGCCAGCAGCGCCGACAGGGGCCAGCCCCAGCATTTT. The encoded protein is CASSADRGQPQHF.

The chain is built from TRBV7-2 and TRBJ1-5, with 8 bases lining up with TRBD1. The V segment lost 5 bases and the J segment 1 base; nucleotides outside the gene matches: 4. This CDR3 comprises 15 residues. The germline gives CDR1 SGHTA, CDR2 FQGNSA. The CDR3 is CASSARQGSNQPQHF. The CDR3 nucleotides read TGTGCCAGCAGCGCACGACAGGGGAGCAATCAGCCCCAGCATTTT.

In nucleotides, the CDR3 is TGTGCCAGTAGTATTAGGGGGCCCTACAATGAGCAGTTCTTC. This translates into CASSIRGPYNEQFF. The chain uses TRBV19 and TRBJ2-1; TRBD1 agrees at 7 bases. CDR1 is LNHDA, CDR2 SQIVND, per germline (reference sequence). V was pared by 3 bases and J by 2 bases, with 1 base of the junction left unmatched. CDR3 length: 14 residues.

The rearrangement joins TRBV15 to TRBJ2-7; D gene uncertain. This CDR3 comprises 12 residues. Trimming took 6 bases from V and 4 from J, leaving 10 bases between them. From germline, CDR1 is LNHNV and CDR2 YYDKDF (reference sequence). The DNA of the CDR3 is TGTGCCACCAGTCCTGGAGCATACGAGCAGTACTTC. It translates to CATSPGAYEQYF.

The chain joins TRBV7-6 to TRBJ2-7, with a weak D call TRBD2 (5 bases). The CDR3 length is 14 residues. The V gene's germline CDR1 is SGHVS and CDR2 FNYEAQ. Trimming shortened V by 5 bases and J by 2 bases, and 13 bases separated the two germline ends. CDR3 region: CASSLWSGAYEQYF. The CDR3 DNA is TGTGCCAGCAGCCTTTGGAGCGGCGCCTACGAGCAGTACTTC.

Sample share makes this clone medium-sized. The chain joins TRBV5-1 to TRBJ1-1, with no clear D. Between the trimmed V and J ends, which lost 3 bases and 8 bases, there was a span of 17 bases. The length of the CDR3 is 14 residues. Germline V lookup: CDR1 SGHRS, CDR2 YFSETQ. The DNA for the CDR3 is TGCGCCAGCAGCTGGGAAGGACGGGGAGGAGAAGCTTTCTTT. Protein: CASSWEGRGGEAFF.

The V and J genes are TRBV5-1 and TRBJ1-3; 8 bases agree with TRBD1. The CDR3 has 15 amino acids. The V gene end was trimmed by 4 bases and the J gene end by 4 bases; junction bases not matched to a gene: 7. In germline, CDR1 is SGHRS, CDR2 YFSETQ. CDR3 in amino acids: CASSDGTGPGNTIYF. CDR3 sequence (DNA): TGCGCCAGCAGCGACGGGACAGGACCCGGAAACACCATATATTTT.

This chain links TRBV5-1 with TRBJ1-3; 8 bases are shared with TRBD1. V gave up 5 bases and J gave up 8 bases; unmatched junction bases: 9. Germline lookup yields CDR1 SGHRS and CDR2 YFSETQ. The CDR3 has 14 amino acids. The CDR3: CASRSAGGADTIYF. CDR3 DNA: TGCGCCAGCAGGAGCGCAGGGGGCGCGGACACCATATATTTT.

The chain uses TRBV29-1 and TRBJ1-2; D unclear. V was trimmed by 5 bases and J by 2 bases, leaving 6 bases between them. The length of the CDR3 is 11 residues. In germline, CDR1 is SQVTM, CDR2 ANQGSEA. CDR3 nucleotide sequence: TGCAGCGTTCCCAGAAACTATGGCTACACCTTC. It is translated as CSVPRNYGYTF.

The gene calls are TRBV5-5 and TRBJ1-5; D is perhaps TRBD1 (5 bases). The length of the CDR3 is 16 residues. CDR1 and CDR2 (germline): SGHKS, YYEKEE (reference sequence). The V gene lost 0 bases and the J gene lost 6 bases, with 16 bases spanning the gap. The CDR3: CASSLAGVRLRQPQHF. The CDR3, as DNA: TGTGCCAGCAGCTTGGCGGGGGTTCGGTTGCGTCAGCCCCAGCATTTT.

The rearrangement uses TRBV6-6 and TRBJ2-1; TRBD2 aligns across 11 bases. The CDR3 is 16 residues long. Trimming took 6 bases from V and 3 from J; bases not matched to a gene: 7. Germline-derived CDR1 and CDR2 are MNHNY and SVGAGI (reference sequence). The CDR3, as DNA: TGTGCCAGCAGCCCCCCCGGACTAGCGGGCTACAATGAGCAGTTCTTC. This gives the protein CASSPPGLAGYNEQFF.

The chain couples TRBV30 to TRBJ1-3; 9 nucleotides line up with TRBD1. The CDR3 has 14 amino acids. The germline gives CDR1 GTSNPN, CDR2 SVGIG (reference sequence). V gave up 3 bases and J gave up 4 bases; unmatched junction bases: 4. The CDR3 loop is CAWRDRGWGNTIYF. As DNA, the CDR3 is TGTGCCTGGAGGGACAGGGGATGGGGAAACACCATATATTTT.

The chain combines TRBV27 with TRBJ1-5; D is undetermined. Per germline, CDR1 MNHEY and CDR2 SMNVEV (reference sequence). Trimming removed 2 bases from V and 7 bases from J, with 9 bases in between. The CDR3 loop spans 13 amino acids. CDR3 nucleotide sequence: TGTGCCAGCAGTTTAGTCTTCCTCCAGCCCCAGCATTTT. As protein: CASSLVFLQPQHF.

This clone was counted once. The V gene is TRBV7-3, the J gene TRBJ2-2; D uncertain. The CDR3 is 14 amino acids. Germline assignment: CDR1 SGHTA and CDR2 FQGTGA. Trimming took off 1 base at V and 1 base at J, with 4 bases between the two ends. CDR3 DNA: TGTGCCAGCAGCTTAAATCGGAACACCGGGGAGCTGTTTTTT. Residues: CASSLNRNTGELFF.